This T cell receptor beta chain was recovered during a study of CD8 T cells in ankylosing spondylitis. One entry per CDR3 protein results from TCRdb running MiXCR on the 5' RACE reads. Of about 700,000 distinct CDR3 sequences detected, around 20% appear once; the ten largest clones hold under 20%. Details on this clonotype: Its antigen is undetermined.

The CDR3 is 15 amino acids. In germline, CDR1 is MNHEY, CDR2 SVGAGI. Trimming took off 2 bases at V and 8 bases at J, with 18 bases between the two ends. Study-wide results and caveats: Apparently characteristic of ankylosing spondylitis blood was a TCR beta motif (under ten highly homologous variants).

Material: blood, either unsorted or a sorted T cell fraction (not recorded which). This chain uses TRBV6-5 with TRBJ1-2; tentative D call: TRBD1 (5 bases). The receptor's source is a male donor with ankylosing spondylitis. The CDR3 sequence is CASSYASTGSNGYTF. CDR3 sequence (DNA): TGTGCCAGCAGTTACGCGTCAACAGGCTCCAACGGCTACACCTTC.